A single count supports the clone carrying this T cell receptor beta chain. The antigen is unknown. This sequence may be a read error, since a much larger clone differs from it by one base. iRepertoire HTBI primers and Arm-PCR of CDR3 regions built TCR beta libraries. Using its own MiXCR run on the multiplex PCR reads, TCRdb lists one record per CDR3 protein. The data show hundreds of thousands of distinct CDR3 sequences, around 11% seen once. This specimen comes from a study of regulatory T cells in long-lasting Graves disease. Study outcomes and limitations: Persistent Graves' patients possessed reduced TCR diversity relative to recently diagnosed ones.

Specified time point: newly diagnosed GD, antithyroid drugs for less than 3 months. After RNA was extracted from PBMCs, the TCR library was made from it. V gave up 6 bases and J gave up 10 bases; unmatched junction bases: 5. The CDR3 consists of 12 residues. Germline loops: CDR1 SNHLY, CDR2 FYNNEI. The same sample was also studied in work on T cells in Graves' hyperthyroidism and ophthalmopathy. That report notes: Most clonotypes that expanded in the thyroid above 0.001 also showed up in blood.

The V gene is TRBV2, the J gene TRBJ2-1, with TRBD1 identical over 8 bases. The TCR comes from a woman in her twenties or thirties with Graves disease. The sample here was peripheral blood mononuclear cells (PBMCs), taken at new diagnosis, from a patient treated with antithyroid drugs. The CDR3 DNA follows: TGTGCCAGCAGCGACAGGGGCCACGAGCAGTTCTTC. Translation: CASSDRGHEQFF. Based on the CDR3 plus reference TRBV2 and TRBJ2-1, the full variable domain is EPEVTQTPSHQVTQMGQEVILRCVPISNHLYFYWYRQILGQKVEFLVSFYNNEISEKSEIFDDQFSVERPDGSNFTLKIRSTKLEDSAMYFCASSDRGHEQFFGPGTRLTVL.